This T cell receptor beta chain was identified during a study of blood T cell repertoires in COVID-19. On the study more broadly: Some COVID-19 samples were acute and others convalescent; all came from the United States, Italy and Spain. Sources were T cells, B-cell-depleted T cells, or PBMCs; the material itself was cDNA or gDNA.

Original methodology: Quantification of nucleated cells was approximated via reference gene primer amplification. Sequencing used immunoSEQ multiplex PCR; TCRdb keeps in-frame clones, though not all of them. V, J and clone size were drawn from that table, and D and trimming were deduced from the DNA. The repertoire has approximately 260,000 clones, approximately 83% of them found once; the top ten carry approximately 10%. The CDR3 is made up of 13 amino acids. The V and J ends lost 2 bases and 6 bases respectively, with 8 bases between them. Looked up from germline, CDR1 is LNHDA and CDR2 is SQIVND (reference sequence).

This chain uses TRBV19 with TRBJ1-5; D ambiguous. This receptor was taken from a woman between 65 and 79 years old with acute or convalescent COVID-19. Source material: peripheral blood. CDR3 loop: CASSIPSSQPQHF. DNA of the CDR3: TGTGCCAGTAGTATACCCTCTAGTCAGCCCCAGCATTTT.